The entry below describes one TCR beta chain. Antigen unknown. The sample belongs to a study of cytomegalovirus exposure and HLA in healthy donors. Study conclusions and caveats: Researchers catalogued under 200 TCR beta chains as cytomegalovirus-associated. Later analysis identified a missense DCLRE1C variant that was linked to TCR beta V- and J-gene trimming. Analysis performed later found roughly 17,000 TCR beta sequences associated with HLA alleles at 0.05 false discovery rate.

Unrecorded immune exposure was likely among donors, who were nominally healthy when sampled. With 60 Vbeta and 13 Jbeta primers, the PCR was carried out. The table came from immunoSEQ multiplex PCR; TCRdb's copy has only in-frame clones and leaves some out. This repertoire shows 65,000 to 95,000 clones, around 77% found once; its top ten account for 2.5% to 4%. Germline V gene data show CDR1 as SGHVS and CDR2 as FQNEAQ. The trim removed 5 bases at V and 0 bases at J, leaving 12 bases unmatched. The CDR3 totals 19 residues. The specimen sequenced was PBMCs. V usage is TRBV7-8 and J usage is TRBJ1-6; 8 nucleotides agree with TRBD1. The sequence was obtained from a man aged 50 to 60 in good health and CMV-seronegative. CDR3 sequence reads: CASSPGQGKSSSYNSPLHF. CDR3 coding DNA: TGTGCCAGCAGCCCAGGACAGGGAAAATCAAGCTCCTATAATTCACCCCTCCACTTT.